The T cell receptor (beta chain) under discussion was sequenced for a study of OX40 agonist ivuxolimab in advanced cancers. Background on the study: Previous treatment with anti-PD-1, anti-PD-L1 or anti-CTLA-4 therapy was allowed; roughly 40% had received some. Study-level points and caveats: Some nonresponders also had low normalized T-cell clonal expansion. Expanded clones were, on average, more numerous in CD8+ T cells than in CD4+.

The method was immunoSEQ multiplex PCR; TCRdb's version includes in-frame clones alone and lacks a portion of them. Here the sample spans some 80,000 clones, just under 90% being singletons. V dropped 1 base and J dropped 2 bases, with 20 bases sitting between them. The CDR3 consists of 19 residues. Germline CDR1 reads MGHRA; CDR2 reads YSYEKL. Concerning this clone: Its antigen is undetermined.

The clonotype comes from an adult with an advanced solid tumor such as melanoma, head and neck, liver or kidney cancer. The rearrangement uses TRBV4-1 and TRBJ1-4; TRBD1 might be the D (6 bases). The material was CD4+ or CD8+ T cells sorted from blood, obtained in a trial of the OX40 agonist ivuxolimab. CDR3 in DNA: TGCGCCAGCAGCCAAGTGTGGTGGGGGGCCTTGGGGACTAATGAAAAACTGTTTTTT. Translating gives CASSQVWWGALGTNEKLFF.